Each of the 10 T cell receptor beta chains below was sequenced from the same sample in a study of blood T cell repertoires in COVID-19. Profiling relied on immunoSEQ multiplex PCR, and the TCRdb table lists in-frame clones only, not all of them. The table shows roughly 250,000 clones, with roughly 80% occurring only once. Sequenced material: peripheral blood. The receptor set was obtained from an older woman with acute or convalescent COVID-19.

CDR3 sequence (DNA): TGCGCCAGCAGCCCCGGGTTAGGACAGGGAAATCAGCCCCAGCATTTT. Translating it yields CASSPGLGQGNQPQHF. The chain carries TRBV4-3 and TRBJ1-5, with 8 bases identical to TRBD1. Germline CDR1 and CDR2: LGHNA and YSLEER. The CDR3 loop spans 16 amino acids. Germline trimming cut 4 bases from V and 4 bases from J; bases unmatched to any gene: 9.

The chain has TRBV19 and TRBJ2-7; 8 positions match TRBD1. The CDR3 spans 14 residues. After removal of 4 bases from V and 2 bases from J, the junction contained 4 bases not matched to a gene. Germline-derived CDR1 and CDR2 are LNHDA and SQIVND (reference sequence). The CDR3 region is CASSTGTGPYEQYF. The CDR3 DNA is TGTGCCAGTAGTACCGGGACAGGACCCTACGAGCAGTACTTC. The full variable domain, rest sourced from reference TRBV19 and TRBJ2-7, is DGGITQSPKYLFRKEGQNVTLSCEQNLNHDAMYWYRQDPGQGLRLIYYSQIVNDFQKGDIAEGYSVSREKKESFPLTVTSAQKNPTAFYLCASSTGTGPYEQYFGPGTRLTVT.

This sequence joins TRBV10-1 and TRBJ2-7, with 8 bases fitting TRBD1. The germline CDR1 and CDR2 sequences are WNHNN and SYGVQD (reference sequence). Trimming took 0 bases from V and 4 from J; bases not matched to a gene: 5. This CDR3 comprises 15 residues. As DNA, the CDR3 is TGCGCCAGCAGTGAGTCCGACAGGGGAAAGTACGAGCAGTACTTC. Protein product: CASSESDRGKYEQYF.

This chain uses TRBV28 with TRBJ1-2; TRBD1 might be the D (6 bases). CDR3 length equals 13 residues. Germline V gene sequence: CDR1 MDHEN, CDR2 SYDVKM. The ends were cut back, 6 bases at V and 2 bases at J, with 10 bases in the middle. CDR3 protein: CASRGTLNYGYTF. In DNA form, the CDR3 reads TGTGCCAGCAGGGGGACATTAAACTATGGCTACACCTTC.

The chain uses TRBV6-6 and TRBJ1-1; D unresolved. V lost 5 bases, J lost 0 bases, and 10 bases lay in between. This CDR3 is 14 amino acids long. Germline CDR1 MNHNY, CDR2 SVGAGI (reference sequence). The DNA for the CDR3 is TGTGCCAGCAGTCCTACAGTCATGAACACTGAAGCTTTCTTT. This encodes CASSPTVMNTEAFF.

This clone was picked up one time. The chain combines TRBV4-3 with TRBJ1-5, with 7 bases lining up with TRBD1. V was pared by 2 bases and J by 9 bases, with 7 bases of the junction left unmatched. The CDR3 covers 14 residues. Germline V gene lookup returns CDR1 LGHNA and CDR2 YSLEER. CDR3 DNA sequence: TGCGCCAGCAGCCAAAACAGGGGAGAAACGCCCCAGCATTTT. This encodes CASSQNRGETPQHF.

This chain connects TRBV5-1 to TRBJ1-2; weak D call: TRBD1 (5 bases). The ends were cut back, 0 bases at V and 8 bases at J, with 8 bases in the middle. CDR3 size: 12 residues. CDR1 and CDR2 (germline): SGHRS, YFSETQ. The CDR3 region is CASSLVQGGYTF. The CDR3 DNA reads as TGCGCCAGCAGCTTGGTGCAGGGCGGCTACACCTTC. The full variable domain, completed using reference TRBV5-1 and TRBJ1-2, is KAGVTQTPRYLIKTRGQQVTLSCSPISGHRSVSWYQQTPGQGLQFLFEYFSETQRNKGNFPGRFSGRQFSNSRSEMNVSTLELGDSALYLCASSLVQGGYTFGSGTRLTVV.

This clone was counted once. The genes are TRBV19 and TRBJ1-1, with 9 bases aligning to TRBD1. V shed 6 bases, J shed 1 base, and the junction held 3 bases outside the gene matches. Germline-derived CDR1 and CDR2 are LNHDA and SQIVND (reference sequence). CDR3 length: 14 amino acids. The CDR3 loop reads CASRGDRENTEAFF. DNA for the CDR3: TGTGCCAGTAGGGGGGACAGGGAGAACACTGAAGCTTTCTTT.

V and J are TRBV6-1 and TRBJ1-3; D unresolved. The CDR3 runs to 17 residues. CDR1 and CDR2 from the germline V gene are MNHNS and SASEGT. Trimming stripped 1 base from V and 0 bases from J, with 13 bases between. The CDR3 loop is CASSEEGRTLSGNTIYF. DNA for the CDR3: TGTGCCAGCAGTGAAGAGGGTAGGACTCTCTCTGGAAACACCATATATTTT.

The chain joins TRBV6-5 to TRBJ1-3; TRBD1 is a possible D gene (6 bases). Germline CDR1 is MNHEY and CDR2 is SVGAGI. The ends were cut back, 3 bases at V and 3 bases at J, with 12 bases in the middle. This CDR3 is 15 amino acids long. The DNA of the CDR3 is TGTGCCAGCAGTTATCGGGGGGCTTTTGGAAACACCATATATTTT. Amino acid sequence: CASSYRGAFGNTIYF.